These 14 T cell receptor beta chains were all obtained from the same sample, sequenced in a study of blood T cell repertoires in COVID-19. Repertoires were generated with immunoSEQ multiplex PCR, while TCRdb's copy carries only in-frame clones and drops some. Among 100,000 to 120,000 clones, about four fifths were seen once, and the ten largest hold 15%. Source material: peripheral blood. The source is a woman older than 75 with acute or convalescent COVID-19.

V and J are TRBV7-9 and TRBJ2-3; the D gene is possibly TRBD2 (6 bases). Trimming took 0 bases from V and 5 from J, leaving 12 bases between them. There are 15 residues in the CDR3. In germline, CDR1 is SEHNR, CDR2 FQNEAQ (reference sequence). CDR3 residues: CASSLAAGHGDTQYF. The CDR3 DNA reads TGTGCCAGCAGCTTAGCCGCGGGGCATGGAGATACGCAGTATTTT.

This chain uses TRBV7-9 with TRBJ1-2; possibly TRBD1 for D (6 bases). CDR1 and CDR2 from the germline V gene are SEHNR and FQNEAQ (reference sequence). The V gene lost 5 bases and the J gene lost 4 bases, with 17 bases spanning the gap. The CDR3 contains 15 residues. Here the CDR3 DNA reads TGTGCCAGCAGCCCCCCCGACAGGCCCTCCTATGGCTACACCTTC. Its translation: CASSPPDRPSYGYTF.

The chain joins TRBV3-1 (or the pseudogene TRBV3-2) to TRBJ2-2, with D maybe TRBD2 (6 bases). Germline V gene lookup returns CDR1 LGHDT and CDR2 YNNKEL (reference sequence). This CDR3 is built from 17 residues. Trimming took 4 bases from V and 7 from J, leaving 22 bases between them. CDR3 in amino acids: CASSLQILTSRNGELFF. CDR3 bases: TGTGCCAGCAGCCTCCAAATCCTGACTAGTCGGAACGGGGAGCTGTTTTTT.

This clone was counted a few times. The rearrangement joins TRBV6-5 to TRBJ2-5; TRBD1 aligns across 10 bases. From germline, CDR1 is MNHEY and CDR2 SVGAGI. V trimming: 6 bases; J trimming: 4 bases; junction bases outside the gene matches: 8. This CDR3 is built from 15 residues. In DNA, the CDR3 is TGTGCCAGCAGGATGATGACAGGGGGCGGAGAGACCCAGTACTTC. As protein: CASRMMTGGGETQYF.

The CDR3: CASSQDLAYEQYF. The CDR3 DNA reads as TGTGCCAGCAGCCAAGATTTGGCTTACGAGCAGTACTTC. This chain connects TRBV4-2 to TRBJ2-7; no clear D. The germline V and J ends were trimmed by 0 bases and 4 bases, with 7 bases remaining between them. This CDR3 comprises 13 residues. Germline assignment: CDR1 LGHNA and CDR2 YNFKEQ.

The chain's CDR3 is CATSRTGKTGELFF. The DNA for the CDR3 is TGTGCCACCAGTAGGACAGGGAAGACCGGGGAGCTGTTTTTT. The chain joins TRBV24-1 to TRBJ2-2; 8 bases align to TRBD1. CDR3 length: 14 residues. Germline CDR1 is KGHDR and CDR2 is SFDVKD. With 6 bases clipped from V and 5 bases from J, the junction kept 4 bases outside the gene matches.

The V and J genes are TRBV9 and TRBJ2-1; D is undetermined. This CDR3 contains 15 residues. Germline CDR1 and CDR2: SGDLS and YYNGEE. The V and J ends lost 3 bases and 4 bases respectively, with 14 bases between them. In DNA form, the CDR3 reads TGTGCCAGCAGCGCTGACGGCGGAGTTTACAATGAGCAGTTCTTC. It specifies CASSADGGVYNEQFF.

The chain carries TRBV11-3 and TRBJ2-3; 7 positions match TRBD2. Germline CDR1 reads SGHNT; CDR2 reads YENEEA. The ends lost 5 bases at V and 7 bases at J; junction bases unmatched: 9. The CDR3 has 14 residues. CDR3 sequence: CASSVAGAPHTQYF. The CDR3 DNA reads as TGTGCCAGCAGCGTCGCGGGAGCCCCACATACGCAGTATTTT.

The chain joins TRBV10-3 to TRBJ1-2; D not resolved. CDR3 length equals 13 residues. CDR1 and CDR2 from the germline V gene are ENHRY and SYGVKD. V dropped 0 bases and J dropped 5 bases, with 7 bases sitting between them. CDR3 coding DNA: TGTGCCATCAGTGAGTCTGCCAGATATGGCTACACCTTC. It codes for CAISESARYGYTF.

V gene TRBV5-5 combines with J gene TRBJ2-5; TRBD1 matches 7 bases. The CDR3 is 15 residues long. From germline, CDR1 is SGHKS and CDR2 YYEKEE (reference sequence). Trimming took 4 bases from V and 4 from J; bases not matched to a gene: 10. DNA for the CDR3: TGTGCCAGCAGCCGCGTGTCGACAGGGATAGAGACCCAGTACTTC. Protein product: CASSRVSTGIETQYF.

The J gene is TRBJ2-3, the V gene TRBV28, with 10 nucleotides matching TRBD2. Looked up from germline, CDR1 is MDHEN and CDR2 is SYDVKM. The V segment lost 4 bases and the J segment 3 bases; nucleotides outside the gene matches: 4. This CDR3 spans 15 amino acids. CDR3 in amino acids: CASSSSGRGTDTQYF. CDR3 nucleotides: TGTGCCAGCAGTTCCAGCGGGAGGGGGACAGATACGCAGTATTTT.

The chain is built from TRBV18 and TRBJ2-1; 11 bases map to TRBD2. The CDR3 is made up of 15 amino acids. Unmatched junction bases numbered 5, after V lost 3 bases and J lost 7 bases. Germline CDR1 and CDR2: KGHSH and LQKENI. Here the CDR3 reads CASSPQLAGENEQFF. The CDR3 DNA reads TGTGCCAGCTCACCGCAACTAGCGGGAGAGAATGAGCAGTTCTTC.

The chain combines TRBV9 with TRBJ1-5, with D possibly matching TRBD1 (6 bases). The CDR3 has 13 residues. Germline lookup yields CDR1 SGDLS and CDR2 YYNGEE. The V end was cut by 5 bases, the J end by 5 bases, with 11 bases between. This CDR3 is CASSGQPDQPQHF. The CDR3, as DNA: TGTGCCAGCAGTGGACAGCCAGATCAGCCCCAGCATTTT.

V usage is TRBV7-8 and J usage is TRBJ2-7; D not resolved. The CDR3 is 12 amino acids. The V and J ends lost 3 bases and 7 bases respectively, with 10 bases between them. The germline V gene has CDR1 SGHVS and CDR2 FQNEAQ. The CDR3 DNA reads as TGTGCCAGCAGCTTCTCTAGGAGTGAGCAGTACTTC. It translates to CASSFSRSEQYF.